This T cell receptor beta chain is drawn from a study of blood T cell repertoires in COVID-19. In the study overall: Samples representing acute and convalescent COVID-19 were sourced from the United States, Italy and Spain. PBMCs, B-cell-depleted T cells, or T cells were the source of the cDNA or gDNA that made up the material.

Per the original methods: Estimation of nucleated cell counts relied on the amplification of reference gene primers. Libraries were prepared by immunoSEQ multiplex PCR; TCRdb keeps only in-frame clonotypes and omits some of them. From that table come the V and J calls and clone size; the DNA was used to work out D and trimming. This sample has about 140,000 clones, with roughly 77% found just once. The germline V gene has CDR1 MDHEN and CDR2 SYDVKM. The CDR3 spans 15 residues. Trimming removed 2 bases from V and 6 bases from J, with 14 bases in between. V and J are TRBV28 and TRBJ1-5; perhaps TRBD1 as D (6 bases). Sequencing input: peripheral blood. The clonotype was recovered from a man aged 55 to 69 with acute or convalescent COVID-19. CDR3 sequence reads: CASSLEFTGSQPQHF. The CDR3 DNA is TGTGCCAGCAGTTTAGAATTCACAGGGAGTCAGCCCCAGCATTTT.